The present entry profiles one T cell receptor (beta chain) with its context. What it binds is unknown. Healthy donors had no documented immune events, such as infections, while sampled. The method was immunoSEQ multiplex PCR; TCRdb's version includes in-frame clones alone and lacks a portion of them. Altogether 120,000 or so clones are present, 84% being singletons, with the ten largest covering 3.3%. These data come from a study of identifying expanded T cells in peripheral blood. Findings and limits, study-wide: Variance in clone template counts between approximately 2-week samples significantly increased with total template count across all healthy donors. Differentially abundant clones: roughly 1.2 between replicates, roughly 16 at roughly 15 days, 19 to 20 at four.

Germline loops: CDR1 SGHDT, CDR2 YYEEEE. The V end was cut by 2 bases, the J end by 8 bases, with 10 bases between. The CDR3 extends over 12 amino acids. The sample comprised blood. The TCR comes from a person between 18 and 75 years old in good health. The chain uses TRBV5-6 and TRBJ1-2, with D hard to call. CDR3 DNA: TGTGCCAGCAGCTTTGGTAGTCCCGGCTACACCTTC. Its protein is CASSFGSPGYTF.